This section outlines one TCR beta chain sequence together with its context. The antigen it recognizes is unknown. Base qualities are not recorded, but no much larger clone differs from it by a single base. This sample was included in a study of graft-versus-host responses after intestinal transplantation (TCRdb year 2021). For context, the study as a whole: Multivisceral, liver-intestinal, or isolated intestinal transplants were received by the recipients. A peak of at least 4% donor T cells among recipient peripheral blood mononuclear cells was the definition used for donor T cell macrochimerism. Bulk TCR-beta CDR3 sequencing was used to track graft-versus-host and host-versus-graft alloreactive T cell clones in the graft, circulation and bone marrow after intestinal transplantation. To identify alloreactive clones, pre-transplant mixed lymphocyte reaction products were sequenced and compared with unstimulated pre-transplant donor and recipient T cells. Every recipient was given anti-thymocyte globulin induction, followed by 2 to 3 years of maintenance tacrolimus and steroids. Of the 20 to 25 intestinal transplant recipients enrolled in the cohort, one of whom was a retransplant, a few patients without pretransplant specimens were excluded. Instead of going to the commercial service, samples from a few later patients were sequenced in-house on an Illumina MiSeq and processed with MiXCR.

V sheds 3 bases and J sheds 7 bases, leaving 16 bases between their ends. Inclusive of the bounding cysteine and phenylalanine, the CDR3 is 14 residues long. Left in the record is the CDR3 DNA by itself, 42 bases read in frame from the first base. The germline V gene yields SGHRS for CDR1 and YFSETQ for CDR2. The library was produced with the immunoSEQ multiplex PCR assay. High-throughput TCR-beta CDR3 sequencing of genomic DNA from most patients was performed by Adaptive Biotechnologies. In the original analysis: Adaptive's ImmunoSEQ software supplied the TCR sequencing data for 15 to 20 patients, while MiXCR and VDJtools were used to process a few other patients. Because the origin of CDR3 nucleotide sequences shared between donor and recipient could not be assigned, those sequences were removed. At least 2-fold expansion over unstimulated cells and a minimum CFSE-low frequency of 0.002% (template counts) or 0.001% (read counts) were required for clones to be classified as alloreactive. Mappable clones were those detected in sequenced pre-transplant spleen, lymph node, or MLR CFSE-low populations of the donor or recipient. The cumulative frequency of alloreactive clones was calculated as a percentage of all sequences, weighted by copy number. TCRdb stores this immuneACCESS table with in-frame sequences only. Part of the clones is absent; in the studies checked, under half of the shortfall reflects unresolved V genes, and no reason is known for the rest. V and J calls and clone size come straight from that table; D and trimming were deduced from the DNA. The sample has tens of thousands of clones on record, around 92% of them singletons. Roughly 0.66% of the sample goes to the ten largest clones.

The full study reports these points: GvH clones were found in recipient bone marrow, and some of the GvH clones appeared earlier in ileal mucosa or blood, which is consistent with an intestinal mucosal origin. Patients with donor T cell macrochimerism had high GvH to HvG T cell clonal ratios in their allografts. The relatively low number and heterogeneity of intestinal transplant patients limited the conclusions. Early after transplant, declines in HvG clones were associated with peak levels of circulating GvH clones.

Blood samples were collected up to 4 times in the first month after transplant and then at least monthly when available. Sequences were derived from PBMCs, sampled 98 days after intestinal transplantation. This receptor chain uses TRBV5-1 and TRBJ1-1; the D gene cannot be resolved reliably. The source of this sequence is a human patient who received an intestinal transplant, so some T cells may come from the graft donor. The bases are TGCGCCAGCAGCTGGGGAGACCAAAAGAGTGAAGCTTTCTTT. Protein translation: CASSWGDQKSEAFF.